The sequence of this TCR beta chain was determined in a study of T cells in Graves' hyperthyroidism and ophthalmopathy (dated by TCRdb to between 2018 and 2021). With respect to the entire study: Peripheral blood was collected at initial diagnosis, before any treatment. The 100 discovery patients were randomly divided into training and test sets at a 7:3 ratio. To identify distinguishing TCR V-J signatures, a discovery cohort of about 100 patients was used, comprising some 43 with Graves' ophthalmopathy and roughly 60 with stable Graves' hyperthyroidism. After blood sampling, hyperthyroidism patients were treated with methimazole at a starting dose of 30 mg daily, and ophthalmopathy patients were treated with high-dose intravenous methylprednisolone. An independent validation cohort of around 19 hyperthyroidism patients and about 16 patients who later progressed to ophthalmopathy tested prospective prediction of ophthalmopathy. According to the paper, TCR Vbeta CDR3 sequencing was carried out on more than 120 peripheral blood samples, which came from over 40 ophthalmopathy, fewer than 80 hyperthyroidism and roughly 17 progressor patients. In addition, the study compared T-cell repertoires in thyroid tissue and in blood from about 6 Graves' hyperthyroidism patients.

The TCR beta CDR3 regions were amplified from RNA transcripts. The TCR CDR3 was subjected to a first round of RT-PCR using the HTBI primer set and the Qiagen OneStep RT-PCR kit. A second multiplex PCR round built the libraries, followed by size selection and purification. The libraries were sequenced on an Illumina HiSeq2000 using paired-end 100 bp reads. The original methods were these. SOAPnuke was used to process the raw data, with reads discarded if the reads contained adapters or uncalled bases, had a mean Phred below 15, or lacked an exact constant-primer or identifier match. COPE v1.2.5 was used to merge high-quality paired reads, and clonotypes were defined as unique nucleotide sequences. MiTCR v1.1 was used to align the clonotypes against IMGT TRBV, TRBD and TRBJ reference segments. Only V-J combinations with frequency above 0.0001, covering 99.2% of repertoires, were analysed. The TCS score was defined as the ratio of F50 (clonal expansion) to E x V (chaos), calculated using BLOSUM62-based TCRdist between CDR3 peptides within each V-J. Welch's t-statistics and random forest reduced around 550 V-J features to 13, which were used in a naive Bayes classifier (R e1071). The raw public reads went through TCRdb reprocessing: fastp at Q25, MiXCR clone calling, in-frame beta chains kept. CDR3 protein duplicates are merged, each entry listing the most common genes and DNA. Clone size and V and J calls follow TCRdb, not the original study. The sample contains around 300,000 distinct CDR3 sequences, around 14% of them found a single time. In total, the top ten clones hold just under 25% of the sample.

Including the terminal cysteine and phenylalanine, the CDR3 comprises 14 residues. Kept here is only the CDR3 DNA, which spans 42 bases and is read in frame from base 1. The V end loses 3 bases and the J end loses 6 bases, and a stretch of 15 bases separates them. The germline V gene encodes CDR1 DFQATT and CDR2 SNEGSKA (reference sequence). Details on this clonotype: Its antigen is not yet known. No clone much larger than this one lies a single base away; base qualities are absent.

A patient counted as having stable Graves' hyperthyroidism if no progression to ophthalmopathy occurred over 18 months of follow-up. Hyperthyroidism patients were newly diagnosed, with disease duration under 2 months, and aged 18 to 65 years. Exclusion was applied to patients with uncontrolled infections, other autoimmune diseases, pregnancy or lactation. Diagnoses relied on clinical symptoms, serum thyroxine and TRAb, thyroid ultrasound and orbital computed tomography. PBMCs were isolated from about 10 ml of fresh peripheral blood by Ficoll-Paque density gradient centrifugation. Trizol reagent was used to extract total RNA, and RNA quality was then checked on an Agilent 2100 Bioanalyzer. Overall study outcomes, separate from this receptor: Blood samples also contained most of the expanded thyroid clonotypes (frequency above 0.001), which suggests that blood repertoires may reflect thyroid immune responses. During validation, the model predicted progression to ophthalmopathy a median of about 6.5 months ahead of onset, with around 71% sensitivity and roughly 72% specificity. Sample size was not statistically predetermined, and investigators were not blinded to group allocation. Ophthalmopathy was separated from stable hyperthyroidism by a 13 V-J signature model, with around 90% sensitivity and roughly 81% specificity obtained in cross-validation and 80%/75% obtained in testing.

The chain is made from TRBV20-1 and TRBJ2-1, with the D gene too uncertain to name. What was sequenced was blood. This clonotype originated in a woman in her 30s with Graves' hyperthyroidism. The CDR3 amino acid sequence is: CSASEPSPSNEQFF. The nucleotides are TGCAGTGCTAGCGAACCTAGTCCCTCCAATGAGCAGTTCTTC.